This T cell receptor beta chain was identified in a study of early T cells in non-severe SARS-CoV-2 infection. A single record per CDR3 protein comes from TCRdb applying MiXCR to the 5' RACE reads. The table lists approximately 73,000 distinct CDR3 sequences, about 13% of them singletons. The CDR3 loop spans 14 amino acids. The sequenced material came from whole blood. The chain has TRBV21-1 and TRBJ2-3; the table's D call, TRBD2, was not checked against the DNA. TRBV21-1 is recorded as a pseudogene. The receptor comes from an adult who was a healthcare worker with PCR-confirmed SARS-CoV-2 infection or an uninfected control (not recorded which). For the CDR3, the DNA is TGTGCCAGCAGAGGCAGGGAGGCCGGGGATACGCAGTATTTT. Encoded protein: CASRGREAGDTQYF.